The 14 T cell receptor beta chains below come from one sample, sequenced in a study of follicular helper T cells after annual influenza vaccination. The method was immunoSEQ multiplex PCR; TCRdb's version includes in-frame clones alone and lacks a portion of them. Among under 7,000 clones listed, 84% were seen once. Stated time point: 2015-2016 season, 7 days after influenza vaccination. The sample in question was CXCR5+ CD38- circulating T follicular helper cells from blood, obtained 7 days after influenza vaccination. Subset here: circulating Tfh, non-naive CD4+CXCR5+PD-1+ (ICOS+CD38+ or ICOS-CD38-). These receptors were taken from an adult who received the influenza vaccine.

The chain has TRBV7-2 and TRBJ2-4; 7 nucleotides match TRBD1. Germline-derived CDR1 and CDR2 are SGHTA and FQGNSA. The junction had 7 bases not matched to a gene; V was cut back by 5 bases and J by 6 bases. This CDR3 is built from 14 residues. The CDR3 nucleotides read TGTGCCAGCAGCCGTGACAGGGTGGCAAACATTCAGTACTTC. The encoded protein is CASSRDRVANIQYF.

The chain recombines TRBV5-1 with TRBJ2-3; 8 bases map to TRBD1. Per germline, CDR1 SGHRS and CDR2 YFSETQ. This CDR3 comprises 13 residues. The J segment lost 5 bases and the V segment lost 6 bases, leaving 5 bases of the junction unmatched. The CDR3, as DNA: TGCGCCAGCACCCAGGGGGCGGGAGATACGCAGTATTTT. Translating gives CASTQGAGDTQYF.

This chain connects TRBV6-5 to TRBJ2-7; 7 nucleotides match TRBD2. This CDR3 contains 16 residues. V shed 2 bases and J 2 bases; nucleotides not matched to a gene: 9. CDR1 is MNHEY and CDR2 is SVGAGI in the germline V gene. CDR3 protein: CASSYAIPSGPYEQYF. The CDR3, as DNA: TGTGCCAGCAGTTACGCGATTCCTAGCGGACCCTACGAGCAGTACTTC.

This chain links TRBV19 with TRBJ1-5, with D maybe TRBD1 (5 bases). CDR1 and CDR2 (germline): LNHDA, SQIVND (reference sequence). V was clipped by 5 bases and J by 0 bases, with 17 bases between them. The CDR3 has 17 amino acids. In DNA form, the CDR3 reads TGTGCCAGTAGTCCGGGGACGAAGTCAGGTAGCAATCAGCCCCAGCATTTT. Translated, it gives CASSPGTKSGSNQPQHF.

The CDR3: CASTLQGLAEAFF. DNA of the CDR3: TGTGCCAGCACCCTACAGGGGTTAGCTGAAGCTTTCTTT. The V and J genes are TRBV6-1 and TRBJ1-1; 7 nucleotides match TRBD1. There are 13 residues in the CDR3. Germline V gene lookup returns CDR1 MNHNS and CDR2 SASEGT. Trimming cost V 7 bases and J 6 bases; bases outside gene matches: 8.

In this sample, this clone turned up once. The V gene is TRBV9, the J gene TRBJ1-3; D possibly corresponds to TRBD1 (5 bases). V was shortened by 0 bases and J by 4 bases, with 8 bases between the two germline ends. The germline V gene encodes CDR1 SGDLS and CDR2 YYNGEE. CDR3 size: 14 residues. The CDR3 loop is CASSVARDGNTIYF. CDR3 nucleotide sequence: TGTGCCAGCAGCGTAGCTCGGGACGGAAACACCATATATTTT.

The chain has TRBV7-9 and TRBJ2-7; TRBD2 aligns across 9 bases. The CDR3 covers 16 residues. The V gene end was trimmed by 5 bases and the J gene end by 3 bases; junction bases not matched to a gene: 11. Germline assignment: CDR1 SEHNR and CDR2 FQNEAQ (reference sequence). The CDR3 here is CASSRSSAGGFYEQYF. CDR3 sequence (DNA): TGTGCCAGCAGCCGCTCGTCAGCGGGGGGTTTCTACGAGCAGTACTTC.

This clone has only a few counts. The chain joins TRBV5-8 to TRBJ1-5; D is ambiguous. This CDR3 is built from 13 residues. The V end was cut by 0 bases, the J end by 5 bases, with 6 bases between. The germline CDR1 and CDR2 sequences are SGHTS and YDEGEE. CDR3 amino acids: CASSLGRDQPQHF. The CDR3 DNA is TGTGCCAGCAGCTTGGGTCGAGATCAGCCCCAGCATTTT. Filled out from reference TRBV5-8 and TRBJ1-5, the complete variable domain reads EAGVTQSPTHLIKTRGQQATLRCSPISGHTSVYWYQQALGLGLQFLLWYDEGEERNRGNFPPRFSGRQFPNYSSELNVNALELEDSALYLCASSLGRDQPQHFGDGTRLSIL.

Here the CDR3 DNA reads TGTGCCAGCAGCCTCGGGACTCTGGGGAAGAACACTGAAGCTTTCTTT. As protein: CASSLGTLGKNTEAFF. The chain is built from TRBV4-2 and TRBJ1-1, with D possibly matching TRBD1 (5 bases). Trimming took off 4 bases at V and 1 base at J, with 16 bases between the two ends. CDR3 size: 16 residues. Germline loops: CDR1 LGHNA, CDR2 YNFKEQ.

This clone was observed once. CDR3 nucleotide sequence: TGTGCCAGTAGTACCAGCGGGGGTAGCACAGATACGCAGTATTTT. It translates to CASSTSGGSTDTQYF. The gene calls are TRBV19 and TRBJ2-3; 8 positions match TRBD2. Germline V gives CDR1 LNHDA, CDR2 SQIVND (reference sequence). The length of the CDR3 is 15 residues. V trimming: 4 bases; J trimming: 0 bases; junction bases outside the gene matches: 3.

The J gene is TRBJ2-1, the V gene TRBV7-9; D gene unclear. V was trimmed by 7 bases and J by 7 bases, leaving 14 bases between them. The V gene's germline CDR1 is SEHNR and CDR2 FQNEAQ (reference sequence). CDR3 length: 13 amino acids. The CDR3 loop is CASIRVEVNEQFF. As DNA, the CDR3 is TGTGCCAGCATCCGCGTTGAGGTGAATGAGCAGTTCTTC. The whole variable domain, filled in from reference TRBV7-9 and TRBJ2-1, reads DTGVSQNPRHKITKRGQNVTFRCDPISEHNRLYWYRQTLGQGPEFLTYFQNEAQLEKSRLLSDRFSAERPKGSFSTLEIQRTEQGDSAMYLCASIRVEVNEQFFGPGTRLTVL.

CDR3 nucleotides: TGTGCCAGCAACCCTACCCCTTCTAGCGGGGGATCACAGTTCTTC. Protein sequence: CASNPTPSSGGSQFF. The rearrangement links TRBV6-5 to TRBJ2-1, with 10 bases aligning to TRBD2. Germline V CDR1 and CDR2: MNHEY, SVGAGI. V shed 7 bases, J shed 13 bases, and the junction held 16 bases outside the gene matches. The CDR3 runs to 15 residues.

The V call is TRBV2, the J call TRBJ2-7, with 9 bases matching TRBD1. Germline CDR1 is SNHLY and CDR2 is FYNNEI. V shed 8 bases and J 2 bases; nucleotides not matched to a gene: 10. This CDR3 has 15 amino acids. The CDR3 reads CASSGWGQGAYEQYF. CDR3 nucleotides: TGTGCCAGCTCGGGGTGGGGACAGGGCGCCTACGAGCAGTACTTC.

The rearrangement links TRBV18 to TRBJ2-2; D possibly uses TRBD1 or TRBD2 (5 bases each). The CDR3 has 13 amino acids. Germline V gene sequence: CDR1 KGHSH, CDR2 LQKENI. Trimming took 6 bases from V and 7 from J, leaving 12 bases between them. The CDR3 DNA reads as TGTGCCAGCTCTCTTCAGGGAGTCGGGGAGCTGTTTTTT. This codes for CASSLQGVGELFF.